This T cell receptor (beta chain) was retrieved from a study of response to subunit inactivated influenza vaccine. The study's findings and limits: The study's authors posited that every seasonal influenza vaccination enlists few new T cells.

TCRdb re-called the RT-PCR reads through MiXCR, storing one row per CDR3 protein. The sample contains approximately 530,000 distinct CDR3 sequences, approximately 12% of which appear only once. This clonotype was counted only a few times. The antigen is not known. Trimming at V came to 4 bases and at J to 4 bases, leaving 6 bases not matched to a gene. This CDR3 is built from 16 residues. Per germline, CDR1 PRHDT and CDR2 FYEKMQ (reference sequence). This chain joins TRBV13 and TRBJ2-1; 11 bases are a match to TRBD2. Specimen: PBMCs from blood, collected roughly 6 weeks after vaccination. This receptor was identified in a man aged 45-65 years who received an inactivated influenza vaccine. CDR3 region: CASSSKLAGAYNEQFF. CDR3 sequence (DNA): TGTGCCAGCAGCTCTAAACTAGCGGGAGCTTACAATGAGCAGTTCTTC.